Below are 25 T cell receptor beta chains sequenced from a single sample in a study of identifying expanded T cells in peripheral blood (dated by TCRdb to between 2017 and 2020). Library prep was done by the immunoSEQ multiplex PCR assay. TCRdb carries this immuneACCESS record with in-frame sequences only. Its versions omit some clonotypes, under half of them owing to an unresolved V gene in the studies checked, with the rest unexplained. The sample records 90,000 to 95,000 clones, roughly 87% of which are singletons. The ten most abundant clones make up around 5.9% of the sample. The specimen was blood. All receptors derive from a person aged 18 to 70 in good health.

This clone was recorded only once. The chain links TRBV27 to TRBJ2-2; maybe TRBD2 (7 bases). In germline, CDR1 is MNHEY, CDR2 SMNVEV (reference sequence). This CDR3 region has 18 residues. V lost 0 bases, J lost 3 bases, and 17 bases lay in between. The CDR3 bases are TGTGCCAGCAGTTTATCGAGTTGGGGGGGGGCTTACACCGGGGAGCTGTTTTTT. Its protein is CASSLSSWGGAYTGELFF.

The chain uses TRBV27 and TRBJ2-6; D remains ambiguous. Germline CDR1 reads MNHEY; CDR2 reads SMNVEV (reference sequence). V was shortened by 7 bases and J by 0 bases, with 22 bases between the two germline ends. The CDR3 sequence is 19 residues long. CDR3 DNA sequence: TGTGCCAGCATGATACCAAGGGCAGCATTCTCCTCTGGGGCCAACGTCCTGACTTTC. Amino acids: CASMIPRAAFSSGANVLTF. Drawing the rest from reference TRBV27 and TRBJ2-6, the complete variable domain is EAQVTQNPRYLITVTGKKLTVTCSQNMNHEYMSWYRQDPGLGLRQIYYSMNVEVTDKGDVPEGYKVSRKEKRNFPLILESPSPNQTSLYFCASMIPRAAFSSGANVLTFGAGSRLTVL.

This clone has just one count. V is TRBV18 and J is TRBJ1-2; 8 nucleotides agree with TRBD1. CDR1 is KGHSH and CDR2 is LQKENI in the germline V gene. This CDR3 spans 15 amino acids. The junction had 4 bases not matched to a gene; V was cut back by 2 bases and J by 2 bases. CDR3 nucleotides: TGTGCCAGCTCACCAGGACAGGGTATGAACTATGGCTACACCTTC. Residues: CASSPGQGMNYGYTF. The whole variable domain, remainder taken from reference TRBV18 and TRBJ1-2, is NAGVMQNPRHLVRRRGQEARLRCSPMKGHSHVYWYRQLPEEGLKFMVYLQKENIIDESGMPKERFSAEFPKEGPSILRIQQVVRGDSAAYFCASSPGQGMNYGYTFGSGTRLTVV.

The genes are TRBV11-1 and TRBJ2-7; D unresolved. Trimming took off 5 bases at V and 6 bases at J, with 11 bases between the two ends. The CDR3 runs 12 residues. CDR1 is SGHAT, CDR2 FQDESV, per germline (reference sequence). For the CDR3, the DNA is TGTGCCAGCAGCCGGTCCTATACCGAGCAGTACTTC. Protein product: CASSRSYTEQYF.

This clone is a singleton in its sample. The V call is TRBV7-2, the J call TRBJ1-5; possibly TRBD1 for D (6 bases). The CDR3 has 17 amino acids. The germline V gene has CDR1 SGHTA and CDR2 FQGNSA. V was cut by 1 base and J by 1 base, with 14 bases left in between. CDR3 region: CASSLGALGGSNQPQHF. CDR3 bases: TGTGCCAGCAGCTTAGGGGCTTTAGGGGGAAGCAATCAGCCCCAGCATTTT.

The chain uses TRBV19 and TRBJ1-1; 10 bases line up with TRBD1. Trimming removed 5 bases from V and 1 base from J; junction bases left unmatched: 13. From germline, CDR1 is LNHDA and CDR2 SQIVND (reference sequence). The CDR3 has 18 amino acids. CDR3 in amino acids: CASSPSRDRGLRNTEAFF. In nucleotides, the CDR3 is TGTGCCAGTAGTCCCAGCCGGGACAGGGGATTGCGGAACACTGAAGCTTTCTTT.

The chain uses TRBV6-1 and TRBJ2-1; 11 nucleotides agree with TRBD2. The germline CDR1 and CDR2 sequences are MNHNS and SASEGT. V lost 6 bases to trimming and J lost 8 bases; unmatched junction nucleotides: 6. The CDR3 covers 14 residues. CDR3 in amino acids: CASSELAGVDEQFF. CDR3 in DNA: TGTGCCAGCAGCGAACTAGCGGGGGTGGATGAGCAGTTCTTC.

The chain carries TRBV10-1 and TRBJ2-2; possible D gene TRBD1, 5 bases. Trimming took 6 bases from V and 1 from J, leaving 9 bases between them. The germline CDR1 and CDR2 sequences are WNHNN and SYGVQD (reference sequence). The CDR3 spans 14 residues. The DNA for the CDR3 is TGCGCCAGCAGACCCCAGGGGAACACCGGGGAGCTGTTTTTT. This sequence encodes CASRPQGNTGELFF.

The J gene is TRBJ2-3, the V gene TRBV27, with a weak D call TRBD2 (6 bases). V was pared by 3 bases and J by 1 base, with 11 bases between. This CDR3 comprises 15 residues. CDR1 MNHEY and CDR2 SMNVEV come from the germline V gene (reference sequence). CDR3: CASSFQRARTDTQYF. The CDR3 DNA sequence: TGTGCCAGCAGTTTTCAGCGGGCCCGCACAGATACGCAGTATTTT.

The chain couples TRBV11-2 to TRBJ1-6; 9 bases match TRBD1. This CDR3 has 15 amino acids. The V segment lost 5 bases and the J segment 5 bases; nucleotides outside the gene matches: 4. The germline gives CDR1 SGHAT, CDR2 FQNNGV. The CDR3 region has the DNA TGTGCCAGCAGCAAGCGGACAGGGGATAATTCACCCCTCCACTTT. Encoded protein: CASSKRTGDNSPLHF.

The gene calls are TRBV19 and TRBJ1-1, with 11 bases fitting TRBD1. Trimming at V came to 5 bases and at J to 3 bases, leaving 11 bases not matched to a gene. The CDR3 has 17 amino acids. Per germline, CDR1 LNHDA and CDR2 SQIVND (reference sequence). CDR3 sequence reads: CASSQLDRGHSYTEAFF. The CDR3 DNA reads TGTGCCAGTAGTCAACTGGACAGGGGGCATAGCTACACTGAAGCTTTCTTT.

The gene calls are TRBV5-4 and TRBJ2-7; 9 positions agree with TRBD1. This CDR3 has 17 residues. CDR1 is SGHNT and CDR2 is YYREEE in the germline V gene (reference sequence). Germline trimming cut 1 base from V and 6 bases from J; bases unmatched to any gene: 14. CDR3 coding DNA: TGTGCCAGCAGCTTGTACGGGACAGGGAAGGGACCCGGCGAGCAGTACTTC. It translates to CASSLYGTGKGPGEQYF.

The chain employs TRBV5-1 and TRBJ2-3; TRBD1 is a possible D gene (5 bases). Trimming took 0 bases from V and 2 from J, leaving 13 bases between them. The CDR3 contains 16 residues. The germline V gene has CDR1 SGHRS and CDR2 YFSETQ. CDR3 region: CASSLGQGPPTDTQYF. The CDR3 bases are TGCGCCAGCAGCTTGGGGCAGGGCCCCCCCACAGATACGCAGTATTTT.

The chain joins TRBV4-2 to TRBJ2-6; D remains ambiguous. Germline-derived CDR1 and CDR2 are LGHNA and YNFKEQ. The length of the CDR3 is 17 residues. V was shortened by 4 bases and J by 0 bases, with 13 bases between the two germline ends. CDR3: CASSREDRYSGANVLTF. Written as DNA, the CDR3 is TGTGCCAGCAGCCGAGAGGACCGCTACTCTGGGGCCAACGTCCTGACTTTC.

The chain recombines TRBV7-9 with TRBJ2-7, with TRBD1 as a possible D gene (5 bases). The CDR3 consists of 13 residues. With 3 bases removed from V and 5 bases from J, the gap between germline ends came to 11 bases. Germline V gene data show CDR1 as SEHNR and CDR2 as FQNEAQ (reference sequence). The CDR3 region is CASSFRSRDEQYF. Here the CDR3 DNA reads TGTGCCAGCAGCTTTCGAAGCAGGGACGAGCAGTACTTC.

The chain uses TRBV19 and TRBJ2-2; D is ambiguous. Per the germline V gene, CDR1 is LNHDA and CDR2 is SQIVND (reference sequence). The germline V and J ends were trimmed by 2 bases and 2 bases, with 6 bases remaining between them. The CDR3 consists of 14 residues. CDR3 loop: CASSILANTGELFF. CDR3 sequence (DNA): TGTGCCAGTAGTATACTCGCTAACACCGGGGAGCTGTTTTTT. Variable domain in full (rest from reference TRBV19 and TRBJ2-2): DGGITQSPKYLFRKEGQNVTLSCEQNLNHDAMYWYRQDPGQGLRLIYYSQIVNDFQKGDIAEGYSVSREKKESFPLTVTSAQKNPTAFYLCASSILANTGELFFGEGSRLTVL.

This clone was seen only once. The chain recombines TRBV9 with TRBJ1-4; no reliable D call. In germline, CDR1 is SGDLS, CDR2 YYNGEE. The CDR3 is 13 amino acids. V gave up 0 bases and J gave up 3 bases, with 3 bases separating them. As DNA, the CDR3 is TGTGCCAGCAGCGTAGCAGCTAATGAAAAACTGTTTTTT. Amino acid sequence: CASSVAANEKLFF.

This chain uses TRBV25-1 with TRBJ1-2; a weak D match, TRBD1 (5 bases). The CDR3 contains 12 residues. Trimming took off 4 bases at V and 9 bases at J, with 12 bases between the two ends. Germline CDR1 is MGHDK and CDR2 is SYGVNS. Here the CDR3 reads CASSAQELSYTF. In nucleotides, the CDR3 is TGTGCCAGCAGTGCACAGGAGTTGAGCTACACCTTC.

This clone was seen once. The CDR3 protein is CASSYSLGGESYGYTF. The CDR3 DNA is TGTGCCAGCAGTTACTCGTTGGGGGGGGAAAGCTATGGCTACACCTTC. This chain links TRBV6-5 with TRBJ1-2; tentative D call: TRBD1 (5 bases). Trimming left V 0 bases short and J 4 bases short, with 15 bases between. The length of the CDR3 is 16 residues. Germline assignment: CDR1 MNHEY and CDR2 SVGAGI.

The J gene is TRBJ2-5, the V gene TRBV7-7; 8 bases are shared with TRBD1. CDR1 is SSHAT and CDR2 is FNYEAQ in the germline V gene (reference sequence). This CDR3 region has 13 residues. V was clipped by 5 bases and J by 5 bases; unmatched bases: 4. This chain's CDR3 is CASSPTGAETQYF. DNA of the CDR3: TGTGCCAGCAGCCCGACAGGGGCGGAGACCCAGTACTTC.

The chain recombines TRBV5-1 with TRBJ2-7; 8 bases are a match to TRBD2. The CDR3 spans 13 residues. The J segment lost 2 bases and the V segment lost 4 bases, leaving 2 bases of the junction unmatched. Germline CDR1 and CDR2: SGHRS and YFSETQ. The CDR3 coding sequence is TGCGCCAGCAGCGCGGGGGGTACCTACGAGCAGTACTTC. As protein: CASSAGGTYEQYF.

The CDR3: CSVGTGTNYGYTF. For the CDR3, the DNA is TGCAGCGTTGGGACAGGGACTAACTATGGCTACACCTTC. This chain links TRBV29-1 with TRBJ1-2; TRBD1 agrees at 8 bases. V trimming: 4 bases; J trimming: 0 bases; junction bases outside the gene matches: 1. The germline V gene has CDR1 SQVTM and CDR2 ANQGSEA. The CDR3 is 13 amino acids.

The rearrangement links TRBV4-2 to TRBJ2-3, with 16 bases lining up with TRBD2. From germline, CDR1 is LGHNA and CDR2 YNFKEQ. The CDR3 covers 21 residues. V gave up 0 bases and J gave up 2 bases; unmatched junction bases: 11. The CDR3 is CASSQDPGLAGGRGYTDTQYF. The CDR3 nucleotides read TGTGCCAGCAGCCAAGATCCGGGACTAGCGGGAGGGAGGGGATACACAGATACGCAGTATTTT.

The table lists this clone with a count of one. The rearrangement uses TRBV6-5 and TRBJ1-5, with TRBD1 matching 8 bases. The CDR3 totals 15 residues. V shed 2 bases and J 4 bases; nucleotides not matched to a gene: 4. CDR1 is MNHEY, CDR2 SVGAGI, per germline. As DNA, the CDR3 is TGTGCCAGCAGTTACGTTAACAGGGGGAATCAGCCCCAGCATTTT. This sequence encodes CASSYVNRGNQPQHF.

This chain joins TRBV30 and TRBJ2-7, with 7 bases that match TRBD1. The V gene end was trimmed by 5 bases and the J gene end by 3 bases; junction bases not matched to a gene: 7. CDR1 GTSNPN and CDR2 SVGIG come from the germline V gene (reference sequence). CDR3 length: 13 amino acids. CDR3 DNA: TGTGCCTGGGAATACAGGGGAAACTACGAGCAGTACTTC. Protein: CAWEYRGNYEQYF.